A selection of T cell receptor beta chains follows, all from one sample in a study of blood T cells in healthy people across ages. TCRdb re-analysed the 5' RACE reads in MiXCR, keeping a single row per CDR3 protein. In the table there are 1.5 million to 2 million distinct CDR3 sequences, less than 50% of which are singletons. The sequencing sample was made of blood. The receptors derive from a woman between 35 and 50 years old in good health. CDR3s include the opening cysteine and the closing phenylalanine or tryptophan. A D gene is named only where the DNA matches it firmly. Clone size is given for some rows only: seen once, a few or many times, or a class if the clone is expanded.

j_gene	d_gene	v_gene	abundance	CDR3nt	CDR3aa
TRBJ2-7	TRBD2	TRBV13	.	TGTGCCAGCAGCCAGATAGCGGGGGAGAGCTCCTACAATGAGCAGTACTTC	CASSQIAGESSYNEQYF
TRBJ2-6	TRBD1	TRBV20-1	few	TGCAGTGCTACCCCCGGACAGGCCGTCTCTGGGGCCAACGTCCTGACTTTC	CSATPGQAVSGANVLTF
TRBJ1-2	TRBD1	TRBV6-2/TRBV6-3	few	TGTGCCAGCAGACCTACCGGGACAGGAGGCTACACCTTC	CASRPTGTGGYTF
TRBJ2-5	TRBD2	TRBV7-3	.	TGTGCCAGTTCACTAGCGGGGGCGAAACAAGAGACCCAGTACTTC	CASSLAGAKQETQYF
TRBJ2-4	.	TRBV15	.	TGTGCCACCAGGGACGGATCAAATAAAAACATTCAGTACTTC	CATRDGSNKNIQYF
TRBJ2-3	.	TRBV5-1	.	TGCGCCAGCAGGGACAGTCACACAGATACGCAGTATTTT	CASRDSHTDTQYF
TRBJ2-1	TRBD1	TRBV7-2	.	TGTGCCAGCAGCTCCACTGGGACAGCCCCGGGTGAGCAGTTCTTC	CASSSTGTAPGEQFF
TRBJ1-2	.	TRBV18	.	TGTGCCAGCTCACCATCGGTTGGAGAGTTGAGTAGGAACTATGGCTACACCTTC	CASSPSVGELSRNYGYTF
TRBJ2-7	.	TRBV3-1	few	TGTGCCAGCAGCCCAGGAGAGGAACAGACTCCCTACGAGCAGTACTTC	CASSPGEEQTPYEQYF
TRBJ2-3	TRBD2	TRBV6-5	once	TGTGCCAGCCGGGCGGGGGGGATCAGCACAGATACGCAGTATTTT	CASRAGGISTDTQYF
TRBJ1-2	.	TRBV5-1	few	TGCGCCAGCAGCCCGGAGGGGTTTAACTATGGCTACACCTTC	CASSPEGFNYGYTF
TRBJ2-1	.	TRBV6-2/TRBV6-3	few	TGTGCCAGCAGTTACCGACAGGCTTACCCGCTAAATGAGCAGTTCTTC	CASSYRQAYPLNEQFF
TRBJ2-5	.	TRBV29-1	few	TGCAGCGTTGGGGTAATAGAGACCCAGTACTTC	CSVGVIETQYF
TRBJ1-6	.	TRBV20-1	.	TGCAGTGCTAGAGACCAAGACCGGGGTTCTAATTCACCCCTCCACTTT	CSARDQDRGSNSPLHF
TRBJ2-1	TRBD2	TRBV5-1	.	TGCGCCAGCAGCTTGAATAGCGGGGGCCTCTACAATGAGCAGTTCTTC	CASSLNSGGLYNEQFF
TRBJ2-5	TRBD1	TRBV9	.	TGTGCCAGCAGCGTATGGGACAGCCAAGAGACCCAGTACTTC	CASSVWDSQETQYF
TRBJ2-1	TRBD2	TRBV12-3/TRBV12-4	.	TGTGCCAGCAGCCGAGGAATAGCGGGGGGGCTTGGGGATGAGCAGTTCTTC	CASSRGIAGGLGDEQFF
TRBJ2-1	TRBD1	TRBV20-1	few	TGCAGTGCTCGTGCCGGGACAGGGTTTTCTGAGCAGTTCTTC	CSARAGTGFSEQFF
TRBJ1-6	.	TRBV20-1	.	TGCAGTGCTAGCCCCAGACAGGCGGTAGGACCCCTCCACTTT	CSASPRQAVGPLHF
TRBJ2-5	TRBD2	TRBV12-3/TRBV12-4	.	TGTGCCAGCAGTCCAGGGACTAGCGGGCGCCCGTACCAAGAGACCCAGTACTTC	CASSPGTSGRPYQETQYF
TRBJ2-1	.	TRBV14	few	TGTGCCAGCAGCCAAGGGTGGTACAATGAGCAGTTCTTC	CASSQGWYNEQFF
TRBJ1-2	.	TRBV5-5	once	TGTGCCAGCAGCTTGGGACAGCCCCTGTATGGCTACACCTTC	CASSLGQPLYGYTF
TRBJ1-1	TRBD1	TRBV6-5	once	TGTGCCAGCAGCCGACGATCGGACAGGGACGAGGCTTTCTTT	CASSRRSDRDEAFF
TRBJ2-7	.	TRBV28	few	TGTGCCAGCAGCACCCAACCCTACGAGCAGTACTTC	CASSTQPYEQYF
TRBJ2-7	TRBD2	TRBV28	.	TGTGCCAGCAGCTCGAGGGCGGGGGGCTACTACGAGCAGTACTTC	CASSSRAGGYYEQYF
TRBJ1-1	TRBD1	TRBV27	.	TGTGCCAGCAGTTCCTCTGGACAGGGTGAGACTGAAGCTTTCTTT	CASSSSGQGETEAFF
TRBJ2-5	.	TRBV10-3	few	TGTGCCATCAGTGAGCGGGGGATCGATCAAGAGACCCAGTACTTC	CAISERGIDQETQYF
TRBJ2-3	.	TRBV7-8	.	TGTGCCAGCAGCTCCTCAGGTCCTTCCGTAGATACGCAGTATTTT	CASSSSGPSVDTQYF
TRBJ1-5	.	TRBV20-1	.	TGCAGTGCCCAGCCAGGGAATCAGCCCCAGCATTTT	CSAQPGNQPQHF
TRBJ2-3	TRBD1	TRBV29-1	once	TGCAGCGTTGAAGATCCTAAGGACAGGGTCAGCACAGATACGCAGTATTTT	CSVEDPKDRVSTDTQYF
TRBJ2-1	.	TRBV12-3/TRBV12-4	.	TGTGCCAGCAGTGGACCCGGGGCCAACAATGAGCAGTTCTTC	CASSGPGANNEQFF
TRBJ1-2	TRBD1	TRBV15	.	TGTGCCACCCGTGAGACACAGGGGAATGGCTATGGCTACACCTTC	CATRETQGNGYGYTF
TRBJ1-1	.	TRBV9	.	TGTGCCAGCAGCACCTCCCATGGTAACACTGAAGCTTTCTTT	CASSTSHGNTEAFF
TRBJ1-5	.	TRBV29-1	.	TGCAGCGTCACTCGAGGGGTCGATCAGCCCCAGCATTTT	CSVTRGVDQPQHF
TRBJ2-5	TRBD1	TRBV7-2	many	TGTGCCAGCAGCTCGACAGGGACCCAAGAGACCCAGTACTTC	CASSSTGTQETQYF
TRBJ2-1	TRBD1	TRBV10-3	.	TGTGCCATCAGCTCGAGACAGGGCGAAGAGCAGTTCTTC	CAISSRQGEEQFF
TRBJ2-4	TRBD2	TRBV28	few	TGTGCCAGCAGTGACGGAGGGACTAGCGGGAAAAACATTCAGTACTTC	CASSDGGTSGKNIQYF
TRBJ1-2	TRBD1	TRBV6-5	.	TGTGCCAGCACTTACGCGACAGGGTTGGATGGCTACACCTTC	CASTYATGLDGYTF
TRBJ2-7	.	TRBV5-1	few	TGCGCCAGCAGCTTGGCACCGGACCCGATCATACAAAGCTCCTACGAGCAGTACTTC	CASSLAPDPIIQSSYEQYF
TRBJ2-3	.	TRBV20-1	.	TGCAGTACTAGAGAAACTAGCACAGATACGCAGTATTTT	CSTRETSTDTQYF
TRBJ2-1	TRBD2	TRBV20-1	.	TGCAGTGCTCCGAGGCCCACTAGCGGGGCCTACAATGAGCAGTTCTTC	CSAPRPTSGAYNEQFF
TRBJ1-1	.	TRBV15	.	TGTGCCACCAGCAGAGAATTTGGCCGTTCAGCTTTCTTT	CATSREFGRSAFF
TRBJ2-5	.	TRBV6-2/TRBV6-3	few	TGTGCCAGCAGTCCCGCCATTGAGCGGTACGAAGAGACCCAGTACTTC	CASSPAIERYEETQYF
TRBJ2-3	TRBD1	TRBV24-1	.	TGTGCCACCAGTGATTCGGGACAGGGGTACACAGATACGCAGTATTTT	CATSDSGQGYTDTQYF
TRBJ2-1	TRBD1	TRBV11-1	.	TGTGCCAGCAGCCTGGGGACAGGGAAGGACTACAATGAGCAGTTCTTC	CASSLGTGKDYNEQFF
TRBJ1-2	TRBD1	TRBV7-9	.	TGTGCCAGCAGCTTATGGGACAGGCGGCCCACCGCGCATGGCTACACCTTC	CASSLWDRRPTAHGYTF
TRBJ2-6	.	TRBV6-6	.	TGTGCCAGCCGACTTCTCACGCGGGCTGGGGCCAACGTCCTGACTTTC	CASRLLTRAGANVLTF
TRBJ2-1	.	TRBV7-2	.	TGTGCCAGCAGCTTCCAGCCTCTATCGGGGGATGAGCAGTTCTTC	CASSFQPLSGDEQFF
TRBJ1-1	.	TRBV25-1	.	TGTGCCAGCCAAGGAGCCGGGCGGGGCACTGAAGCTTTCTTT	CASQGAGRGTEAFF
TRBJ2-3	TRBD1	TRBV7-2	.	TGTGCCAGCAGACAGGGGGCGTCGAGAGATACGCAGTATTTT	CASRQGASRDTQYF